What follows is one T cell receptor (beta chain) and its context. The CDR3 consists of 13 residues. Germline V gene lookup returns CDR1 KGHDR and CDR2 SFDVKD. With 4 bases removed from V and 7 bases from J, the gap between germline ends came to 12 bases. As processed by the authors: Counts of nucleated cells, estimated from reference gene primer amplification, were obtained. Libraries were prepared by immunoSEQ multiplex PCR; TCRdb keeps only in-frame clonotypes and omits some of them. The DNA was the basis for D and trimming; V, J and clone size are from that table. The sample yields more than 85,000 clones, over 80% seen once. This sample was included in a study of blood T cell repertoires in COVID-19. Turning to the study itself: The origin of the acute and convalescent COVID-19 samples was the United States, Italy and Spain. Sources were T cells, B-cell-depleted T cells, or PBMCs; the material itself was cDNA or gDNA.

The V and J genes are TRBV24-1 and TRBJ2-5; maybe TRBD2 (5 bases). Sequenced input: peripheral blood. This TCR derives from a human donor in a cohort sampled during active COVID-19. The CDR3 nucleotides read TGTGCCACCAGTGACCCCGGCCGGGGGACCCAGTACTTC. It yields the protein CATSDPGRGTQYF.